Below are 21 T cell receptor beta chains sequenced from a single sample in a study of tissue T cells after allogeneic stem cell transplantation. Generated by immunoSEQ multiplex PCR, the TCRdb table keeps only in-frame clones and is missing some. In the table there are around 8,000 clones, 34% of which are singletons. Sample time point: mouse harvest day 14 after allogeneic transplant. Tail vein injection delivered 10^7 T-cell-depleted bone marrow cells and 10^6 splenic CD5+ T cells. Input material: skin. The receptors shown here come from a female BALB/c mouse given C57BL/6 T cells with graft-versus-host disease after an allogeneic hematopoietic cell transplant.

This clone was recorded a few times. The genes and germline here are from mouse. The DNA ends 1 residue before the CDR3 does, and the rest of the CDR3 is filled in from the germline J gene. The V call is TRBV3, the J call TRBJ1-4, with a tentative D call TRBD1 (5 bases). Trimming cost V 4 bases and J 5 bases, with 11 bases left between them. The CDR3 contains 14 residues. The germline gives CDR1 SNHLY, CDR2 FYNGKV (reference sequence). The CDR3: CASSSRRDNERLFF. Incomplete CDR3 DNA: TGTGCCAGCAGCTCTCGCAGGGATAACGAAAGATTATTT.

In regard to this clone: Mouse gene names and germline throughout. The CDR3 is cut off 1 residue early in the read; its end comes from the germline J gene. This chain uses TRBV3 with TRBJ2-4; 13 bases match TRBD2. V lost 5 bases, J lost 1 base, and 6 bases stayed unmatched. Germline values: CDR1 SNHLY, CDR2 FYNGKV (reference sequence). The CDR3 has 17 amino acids. CDR3 residues: CASSPGLGGIGQNTLYF. The DNA read from the CDR3 is TGTGCCAGCAGCCCGGGACTGGGGGGGATTGGTCAAAACACCTTGTAC.

As concerns this clone: The gene names here belong to mouse. The CDR3 end falls 1 residue outside the read, so it is completed with the germline J gene. The chain couples TRBV3 to TRBJ1-1; D is unclear. In germline, CDR1 is SNHLY, CDR2 FYNGKV (reference sequence). The CDR3 is 12 residues long. V gave up 4 bases and J gave up 1 base, with 4 bases separating them. Incomplete CDR3 DNA: TGTGCCAGCAGCTCACAAAACACAGAAGTCTTC. Translated, it gives CASSSQNTEVF. The CDR3 as a whole reads CASSSQNTEVFF.

As regards this clone: The germline and genes are mouse ones. The CDR3 end is not reached by the read, which stops 1 residue before it; the germline J gene fills it in. The rearrangement joins TRBV3 to TRBJ2-7; 10 positions agree with TRBD2. This CDR3 spans 14 amino acids. Germline V lookup: CDR1 SNHLY, CDR2 FYNGKV (reference sequence). J lost 4 bases, V lost 5 bases, and 5 bases had no gene match. CDR3 in amino acids: CASSTNWGGYEQYF. The covered CDR3 bases are TGTGCCAGCAGCACCAACTGGGGGGGGTATGAACAGTAC.

Worth noting for this clone: Mouse gene names apply. Read sequence stops 1 residue before the CDR3 end, and the germline J gene provides the missing end. V and J are TRBV26 and TRBJ1-4; TRBD1 matches 9 bases. Germline values: CDR1 KGHPV, CDR2 FQNQEV (reference sequence). This CDR3 region has 16 residues. V shed 3 bases and J 2 bases; nucleotides not matched to a gene: 4. The covered CDR3 bases are TGTGCCAGCAGTCTACACAGGGGGCGATCCAACGAAAGATTATTT. Protein product: CASSLHRGRSNERLF. Given in full, the CDR3 is CASSLHRGRSNERLFF.

As regards this clone: Here the gene names and germline are mouse. The read falls 1 residue short of the CDR3 end, and the missing part is taken from the germline J gene. The chain carries TRBV12-1 and TRBJ1-1; possible D gene TRBD1, 5 bases. V lost 3 bases to trimming and J lost 3 bases, with 10 bases between them. Germline V gives CDR1 SGHSN, CDR2 HYEKVE. The CDR3 is made up of 13 amino acids. The CDR3 is CASSTGTDTEVFF. CDR3 bases read: TGTGCCAGCTCTACGGGGACGGACACAGAAGTCTTC.

Worth noting for this clone: Mouse gene names and germline throughout. The sequenced fragment ends 1 residue before the CDR3 boundary, so the rest is inferred from the germline J gene. The chain joins TRBV3 to TRBJ2-7; 9 positions match TRBD2. V lost 3 bases and J lost 7; bases outside the gene matches: 4. CDR1 is SNHLY, CDR2 FYNGKV, per germline (reference sequence). This CDR3 is 13 amino acids long. CDR3 DNA (partial): TGTGCCAGCAGCTTGACTGGGGGAGGGGAACAGTAC. It is translated as CASSLTGGGEQY. The whole CDR3 protein is CASSLTGGGEQYF.

Comment on this clone: Gene names follow the mouse nomenclature. The read finishes 1 residue shy of the CDR3 end, and the germline J gene is used to complete it. The chain joins TRBV15 to TRBJ2-7; 11 bases match TRBD2. This CDR3 spans 13 amino acids. With V trimmed by 3 bases and J by 6 bases, 1 base remained unmatched. Germline CDR1 is SGHND and CDR2 is FRSKSL. Incomplete CDR3 DNA: TGTGCCAGCAGTTTGGACTGGGGGGTTGAACAGTAC. Translated: CASSLDWGVEQY. From start to end, the CDR3 is CASSLDWGVEQYF.

This clone is labeled as medium-sized (0.01 to 0.1%). The gene symbols are mouse symbols. Read coverage stops 1 residue before the CDR3 terminus; the germline J gene supplies the remainder. The chain joins TRBV26 to TRBJ2-7, with 7 bases lining up with TRBD2. J lost 4 bases, V lost 4 bases, and 4 bases had no gene match. Germline V gives CDR1 KGHPV, CDR2 FQNQEV (reference sequence). This CDR3 has 13 amino acids. CDR3 in amino acids: CASSPGGGYEQYF. The part of the CDR3 DNA that was read is TGTGCCAGCAGTCCTGGGGGAGGATATGAACAGTAC. Filled out from reference TRBV26 and TRBJ2-7, the complete variable domain reads NSKVIQTPRYLVKGQGQKAKMRCIPEKGHPVVFWYQQNKNNEFKFLINFQNQEVLQQIDMTEKRFSAECPSNSPCSLEIQSSEAGDSALYLCASSPGGGYEQYFGPGTRLTVL.

Regarding this clone: All gene names here are mouse names. Read sequence stops 1 residue before the CDR3 end, and the germline J gene provides the missing end. J is TRBJ2-7 and V is TRBV20; either TRBD1 or TRBD2 may fit D (5 bases each). The V and J ends lost 5 bases and 3 bases respectively, with 11 bases between them. This CDR3 has 12 amino acids. In germline, CDR1 is GFQATS, CDR2 STVNSAI. CDR3 protein: CGAAGTVYEQYF. The CDR3 DNA, read in part, is TGTGGTGCTGCCGGGACGGTCTATGAACAGTAC.

With respect to this clone: Gene names are the mouse ones. The read terminates 1 residue ahead of where the CDR3 ends, so the germline J gene completes it. The V call is TRBV16, the J call TRBJ2-3; D not certain. The germline V gene has CDR1 SGHSA and CDR2 FRNQAP. Trimming stripped 0 bases from V and 0 bases from J, with 4 bases between. The CDR3 runs to 14 residues. The CDR3 is CASSLESSAETLYF. CDR3 bases read: TGTGCAAGCAGCTTAGAGTCTAGTGCAGAAACGCTGTAT.

In regard to this clone: Gene names and germline match the mouse. The CDR3 end lies 1 residue beyond the end of the read and is filled in from the germline J gene. The rearrangement joins TRBV23 to TRBJ1-1. The CDR3 is 11 amino acids. From germline, CDR1 is KGHTA and CDR2 FQNQQP. The sequenced CDR3 bases are TGCTCCAGCAGCCTAAACACAGAAGTCTTC. This codes for CSSSLNTEVF. The whole CDR3 is CSSSLNTEVFF.

Concerning this clone: Genes here carry mouse names. The DNA ends 1 residue before the CDR3 does, and the rest of the CDR3 is filled in from the germline J gene. V usage is TRBV26 and J usage is TRBJ1-1; D not certain. The V end was cut by 0 bases, the J end by 0 bases, with 2 bases between. The CDR3 consists of 13 residues. Germline CDR1 reads KGHPV; CDR2 reads FQNQEV (reference sequence). The CDR3 bases that were read are TGTGCCAGCAGTCTGTCGACAAACACAGAAGTCTTC. Its protein product is CASSLSTNTEVF. The CDR3 reads in full as CASSLSTNTEVFF.

Notes on this clone: These gene names are mouse names. The missing CDR3 end, 1 residue past where the read stops, is filled in from the germline J gene. The chain couples TRBV26 to TRBJ1-1, with 8 bases fitting TRBD1. V shed 6 bases, J shed 0 bases, and the junction held 3 bases outside the gene matches. Germline V lookup: CDR1 KGHPV, CDR2 FQNQEV (reference sequence). The length of the CDR3 is 14 residues. CDR3 DNA (partial): TGTGCCAGCAGCCTCAGGGGGCCAAACACAGAAGTCTTC. Amino acid sequence: CASSLRGPNTEVF. The entire CDR3 is CASSLRGPNTEVFF.

A word on this clone: The gene symbols are mouse symbols. With the read ending 1 residue before the CDR3 end, the germline J gene is used to fill in that end. The chain is built from TRBV26 and TRBJ1-1, with TRBD1 matching 9 bases. In germline, CDR1 is KGHPV, CDR2 FQNQEV (reference sequence). There are 12 residues in the CDR3. Unmatched junction bases numbered 4, after V lost 6 bases and J lost 8 bases. CDR3 bases read: TGTGCCAGCAGCCGGGACAGGGCCGAAGTCTTC. It is translated as CASSRDRAEVF. The whole CDR3 sequence reads CASSRDRAEVFF.

In regard to this clone: Here the gene names and germline are mouse. The read comes to an end 1 residue before the CDR3 does, leaving the germline J gene to fill in the end. The rearrangement links TRBV23 to TRBJ2-4; TRBD2, as called in the table, went unchecked against the DNA. The CDR3 is made up of 13 amino acids. CDR1 and CDR2 (germline): KGHTA, FQNQQP. CDR3 in amino acids: CSSSRLGQNTLYF. Incomplete CDR3 DNA: TGCTCCAGCAGTCGACTGGGTCAAAACACCTTGTAC.

This clone qualifies as medium-sized. The gene symbols are mouse symbols. Sequencing ends 1 residue short of the CDR3 end; the germline J gene provides the rest. The rearrangement links TRBV26 to TRBJ1-4; D not certain. In germline, CDR1 is KGHPV, CDR2 FQNQEV (reference sequence). Trimming took 1 base from V and 4 from J, leaving 4 bases between them. This CDR3 has 13 amino acids. CDR3 in amino acids: CASSLLGNERLFF. CDR3 DNA, as far as it was read: TGTGCCAGCAGTCTGTTGGGCAACGAAAGATTATTT.

A note on this clone: All gene names here are mouse names. The read falls 1 residue short of the CDR3 end, and the missing part is taken from the germline J gene. This chain uses TRBV12-2 with TRBJ2-2, with 8 bases fitting TRBD1. The germline CDR1 and CDR2 sequences are SGHLS and HYDKME. The trim removed 4 bases at V and 2 bases at J, leaving 2 bases unmatched. The CDR3 runs to 14 residues. Incomplete CDR3 DNA: TGTGCCAGCTCCCCAGGGGGCAACACCGGGCAGCTCTAC. This sequence encodes CASSPGGNTGQLY. The full CDR3 protein reads CASSPGGNTGQLYF.

A word on this clone: Each gene name is a mouse one. Read sequence stops 1 residue before the CDR3 end, and the germline J gene provides the missing end. This chain links TRBV16 with TRBJ2-1; 10 bases agree with TRBD2. The CDR3 totals 17 residues. The junction had 4 bases not matched to a gene; V was cut back by 0 bases and J by 2 bases. Per germline, CDR1 SGHSA and CDR2 FRNQAP. CDR3 DNA, as far as it was read: TGTGCAAGCAGCTTAGATCCTGGGACTGGGGACTATGCTGAGCAGTTC. Translated: CASSLDPGTGDYAEQF. The whole CDR3 sequence is CASSLDPGTGDYAEQFF.

In its sample, this clone was seen a few times. Gene names denote mouse genes. The read is 1 residue too short to cover the CDR3 end, so that end is filled in from the germline J gene. The chain carries TRBV26 and TRBJ1-3; D is undetermined. The CDR3 consists of 14 residues. Germline V CDR1 and CDR2: KGHPV, FQNQEV (reference sequence). The V end was cut by 0 bases, the J end by 0 bases, with 3 bases between. CDR3 bases read: TGTGCCAGCAGTCTGTCAACTTCTGGAAATACGCTCTAT. Translation gives CASSLSTSGNTLY. The whole CDR3 reads CASSLSTSGNTLYF.

This clone was counted only a few times. Gene names are the mouse ones. The read comes to an end 1 residue before the CDR3 does, leaving the germline J gene to fill in the end. The rearrangement links TRBV23 to TRBJ1-1. The CDR3 contains 12 residues. Germline-derived CDR1 and CDR2 are KGHTA and FQNQQP. CDR3 DNA, as far as it was read: TGCTCCAGCAGTTGGGACGCTCAGAGGGTCTTC. Amino acids: CSSSWDAQRVF. The complete CDR3 sequence is CSSSWDAQRVFF.